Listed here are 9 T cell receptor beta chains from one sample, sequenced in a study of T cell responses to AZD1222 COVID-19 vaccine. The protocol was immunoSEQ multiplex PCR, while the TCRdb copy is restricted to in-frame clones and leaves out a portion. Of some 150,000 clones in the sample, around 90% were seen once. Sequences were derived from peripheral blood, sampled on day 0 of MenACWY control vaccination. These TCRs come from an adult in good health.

For the CDR3, the DNA is TGTGCCAGCAGCTTAGGTGGGGACCCAGGAAACACCATATATTTT. Translated: CASSLGGDPGNTIYF. The chain employs TRBV7-2 and TRBJ1-3, with D tentatively TRBD1 (5 bases). Germline lookup yields CDR1 SGHTA and CDR2 FQGNSA. The CDR3 runs to 15 residues. With 1 base removed from V and 4 bases from J, the gap between germline ends came to 11 bases.

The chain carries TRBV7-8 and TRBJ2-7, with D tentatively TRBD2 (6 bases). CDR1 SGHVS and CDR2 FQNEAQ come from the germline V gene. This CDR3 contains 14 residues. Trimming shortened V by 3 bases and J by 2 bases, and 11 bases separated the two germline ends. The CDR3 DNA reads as TGTGCCAGCAGCTTGGAGGGCGGTACCTACGAGCAGTACTTC. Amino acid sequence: CASSLEGGTYEQYF.

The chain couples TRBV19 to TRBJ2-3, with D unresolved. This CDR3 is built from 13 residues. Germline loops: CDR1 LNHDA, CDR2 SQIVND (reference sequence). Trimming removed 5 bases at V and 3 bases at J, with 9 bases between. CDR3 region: CASSYTVTDTQYF. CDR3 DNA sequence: TGTGCCAGTAGTTATACAGTTACAGATACGCAGTATTTT.

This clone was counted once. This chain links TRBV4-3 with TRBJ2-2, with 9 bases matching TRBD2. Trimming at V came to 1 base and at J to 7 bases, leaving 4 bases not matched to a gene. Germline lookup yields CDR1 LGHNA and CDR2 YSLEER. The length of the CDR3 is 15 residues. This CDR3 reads CASSQVSGSGGELFF. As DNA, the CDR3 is TGCGCCAGCAGCCAAGTTAGCGGGAGTGGCGGGGAGCTGTTTTTT.

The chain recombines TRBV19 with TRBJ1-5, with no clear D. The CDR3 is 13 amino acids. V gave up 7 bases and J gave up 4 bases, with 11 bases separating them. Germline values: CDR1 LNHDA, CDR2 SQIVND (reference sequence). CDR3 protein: CASTGVGNQPQHF. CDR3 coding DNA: TGTGCCAGTACCGGGGTCGGGAATCAGCCCCAGCATTTT. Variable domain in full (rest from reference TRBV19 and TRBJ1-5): DGGITQSPKYLFRKEGQNVTLSCEQNLNHDAMYWYRQDPGQGLRLIYYSQIVNDFQKGDIAEGYSVSREKKESFPLTVTSAQKNPTAFYLCASTGVGNQPQHFGDGTRLSIL.

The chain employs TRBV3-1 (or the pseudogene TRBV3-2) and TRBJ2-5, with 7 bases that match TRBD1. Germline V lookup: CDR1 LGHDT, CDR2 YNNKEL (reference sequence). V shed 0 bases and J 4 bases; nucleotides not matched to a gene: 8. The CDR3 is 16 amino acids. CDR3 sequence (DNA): TGTGCCAGCAGCCAAGATCCGACAGGGCTGATAGAGACCCAGTACTTC. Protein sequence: CASSQDPTGLIETQYF.

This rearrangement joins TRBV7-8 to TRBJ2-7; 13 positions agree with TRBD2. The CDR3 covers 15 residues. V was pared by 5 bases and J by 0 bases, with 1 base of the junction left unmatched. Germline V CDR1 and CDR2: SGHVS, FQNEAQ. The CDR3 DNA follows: TGTGCCAGCAGCCGGACTAGCGGGAGCTCCTACGAGCAGTACTTC. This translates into CASSRTSGSSYEQYF.

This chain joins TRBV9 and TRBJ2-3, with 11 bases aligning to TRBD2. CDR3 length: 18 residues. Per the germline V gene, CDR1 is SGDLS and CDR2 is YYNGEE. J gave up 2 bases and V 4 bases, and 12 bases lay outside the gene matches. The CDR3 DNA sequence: TGTGCCAGCAGCACTAGCGGGAGTTCCCCCCTAAACACAGATACGCAGTATTTT. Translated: CASSTSGSSPLNTDTQYF.

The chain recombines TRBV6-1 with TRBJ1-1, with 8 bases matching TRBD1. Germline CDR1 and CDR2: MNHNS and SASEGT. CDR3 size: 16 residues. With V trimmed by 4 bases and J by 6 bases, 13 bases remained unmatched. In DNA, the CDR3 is TGTGCCAGCAGTGGAACCGTACGACAGGGGAGCTCTGAAGCTTTCTTT. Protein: CASSGTVRQGSSEAFF.